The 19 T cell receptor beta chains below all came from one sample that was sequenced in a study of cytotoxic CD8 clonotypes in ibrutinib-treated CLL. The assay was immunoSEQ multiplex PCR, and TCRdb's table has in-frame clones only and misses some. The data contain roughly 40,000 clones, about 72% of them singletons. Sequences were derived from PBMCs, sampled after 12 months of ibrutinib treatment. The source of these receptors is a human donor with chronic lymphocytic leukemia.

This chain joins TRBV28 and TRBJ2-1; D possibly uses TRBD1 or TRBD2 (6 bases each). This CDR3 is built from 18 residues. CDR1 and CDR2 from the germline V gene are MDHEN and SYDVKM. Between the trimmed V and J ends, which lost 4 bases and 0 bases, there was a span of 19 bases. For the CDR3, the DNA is TGTGCCAGCAGTTCCCGGACAGCGCTCGGGAGCTCCTACAATGAGCAGTTCTTC. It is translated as CASSSRTALGSSYNEQFF.

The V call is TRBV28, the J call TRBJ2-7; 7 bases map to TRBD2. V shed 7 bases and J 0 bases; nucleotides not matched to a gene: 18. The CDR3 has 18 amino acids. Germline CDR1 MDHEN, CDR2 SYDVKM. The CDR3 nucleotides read TGTGCCAGCACTTCCAGCCCGGGAGGCGGATTTAGCTCCTACGAGCAGTACTTC. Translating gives CASTSSPGGGFSSYEQYF.

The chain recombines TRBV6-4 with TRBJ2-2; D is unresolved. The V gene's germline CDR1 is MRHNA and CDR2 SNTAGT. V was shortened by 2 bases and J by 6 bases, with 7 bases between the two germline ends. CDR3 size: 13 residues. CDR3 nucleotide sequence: TGTGCCAGCAGTGACAGAGAGGCCGGGGAGCTGTTTTTT. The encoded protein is CASSDREAGELFF.

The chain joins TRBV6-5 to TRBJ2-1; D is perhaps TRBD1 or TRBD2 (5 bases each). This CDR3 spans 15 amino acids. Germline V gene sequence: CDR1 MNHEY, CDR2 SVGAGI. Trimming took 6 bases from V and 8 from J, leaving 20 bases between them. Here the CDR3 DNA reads TGTGCCAGCAGAGGGACGCTCGGGGTTAGGGATGAGCAGTTCTTC. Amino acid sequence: CASRGTLGVRDEQFF.

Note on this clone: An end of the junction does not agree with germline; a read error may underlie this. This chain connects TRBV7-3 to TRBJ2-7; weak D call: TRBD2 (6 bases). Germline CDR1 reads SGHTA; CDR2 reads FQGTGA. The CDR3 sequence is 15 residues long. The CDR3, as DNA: TGCGCCAGCAGCCAGCTAGCGACTAACTCCTACGAGCAGTACTTC. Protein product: CASSQLATNSYEQYF. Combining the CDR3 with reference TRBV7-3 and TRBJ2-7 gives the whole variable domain GAGVSQTPSNKVTEKGKYVELRCDPISGHTALYWYRQSLGQGPEFLIYFQGTGAADDSGLPNDRFFAVRPEGSVSTLKIQRTERGDSAVYLCASSQLATNSYEQYFGPGTRLTVT.

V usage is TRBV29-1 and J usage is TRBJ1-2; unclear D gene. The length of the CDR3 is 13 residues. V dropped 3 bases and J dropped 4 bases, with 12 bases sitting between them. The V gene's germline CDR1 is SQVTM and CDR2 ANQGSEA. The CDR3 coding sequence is TGCAGCGTTGACCTAGACAAGTCCTATGGCTACACCTTC. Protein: CSVDLDKSYGYTF. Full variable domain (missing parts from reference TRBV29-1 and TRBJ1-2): SAVISQKPSRDICQRGTSLTIQCQVDSQVTMMFWYRQQPGQSLTLIATANQGSEATYESGFVIDKFPISRPNLTFSTLTVSNMSPEDSSIYLCSVDLDKSYGYTFGSGTRLTVV.

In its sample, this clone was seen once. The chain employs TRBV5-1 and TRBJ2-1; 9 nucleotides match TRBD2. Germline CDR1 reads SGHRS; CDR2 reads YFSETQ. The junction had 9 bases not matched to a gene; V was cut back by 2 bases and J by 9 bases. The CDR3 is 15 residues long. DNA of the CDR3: TGCGCCAGCAGCTTCACTAGCGGGCCAGGGAGTGAGCAGTTCTTC. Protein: CASSFTSGPGSEQFF.

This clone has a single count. The CDR3 protein is CASSLGQGVRGNTIYF. The CDR3 bases are TGTGCCAGCAGCCTGGGACAGGGGGTCCGCGGAAACACCATATATTTT. The rearrangement joins TRBV7-8 to TRBJ1-3; 11 nucleotides match TRBD1. In germline, CDR1 is SGHVS, CDR2 FQNEAQ. The CDR3 consists of 16 residues. V was clipped by 5 bases and J by 4 bases; unmatched bases: 7.

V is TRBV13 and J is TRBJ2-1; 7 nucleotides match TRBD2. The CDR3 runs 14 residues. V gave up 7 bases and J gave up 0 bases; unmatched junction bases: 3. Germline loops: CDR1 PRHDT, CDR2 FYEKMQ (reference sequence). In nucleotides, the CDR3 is TGTGCCAGCACGCGGGGGAGCTCCTACAATGAGCAGTTCTTC. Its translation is CASTRGSSYNEQFF.

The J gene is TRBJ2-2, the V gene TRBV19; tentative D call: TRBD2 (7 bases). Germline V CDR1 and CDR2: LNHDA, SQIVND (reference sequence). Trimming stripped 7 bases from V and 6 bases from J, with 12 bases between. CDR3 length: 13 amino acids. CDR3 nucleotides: TGTGCCAGTATGCGGGGGCAATCCGGGGAGCTGTTTTTT. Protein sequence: CASMRGQSGELFF.

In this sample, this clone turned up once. The CDR3 bases are TGTGCCAGCAGTGACCAGGGACGGCTAAAGGGCTACGAGCAGTACTTC. This encodes CASSDQGRLKGYEQYF. V gene TRBV27 combines with J gene TRBJ2-7; either TRBD1 or TRBD2 may fit D (5 bases each). Germline values: CDR1 MNHEY, CDR2 SMNVEV (reference sequence). This CDR3 contains 16 residues. V lost 5 bases, J lost 3 bases, and 20 bases lay in between.

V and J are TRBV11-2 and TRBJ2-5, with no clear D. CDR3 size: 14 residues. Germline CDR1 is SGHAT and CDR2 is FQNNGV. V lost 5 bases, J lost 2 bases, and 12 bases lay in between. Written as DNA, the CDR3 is TGTGCCAGCAGCCCAATCTCTGGGCAAGAGACCCAGTACTTC. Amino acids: CASSPISGQETQYF.

The CDR3 coding sequence is TGCGCCAGCAGAAACAGGGCTCAGGACACTGAAGCTTTCTTT. Amino acids: CASRNRAQDTEAFF. V and J are TRBV10-2 and TRBJ1-1, with a possible D match to TRBD1 (6 bases). The CDR3 loop spans 14 amino acids. V lost 6 bases, J lost 3 bases, and 14 bases lay in between. In germline, CDR1 is WSHSY, CDR2 SAAADI.

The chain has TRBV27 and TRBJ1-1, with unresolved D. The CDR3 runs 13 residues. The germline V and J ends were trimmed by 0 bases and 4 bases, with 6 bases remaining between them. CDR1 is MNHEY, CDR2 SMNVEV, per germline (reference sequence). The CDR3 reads CASSLSKGTEAFF. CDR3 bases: TGTGCCAGCAGTTTATCGAAGGGCACTGAAGCTTTCTTT.

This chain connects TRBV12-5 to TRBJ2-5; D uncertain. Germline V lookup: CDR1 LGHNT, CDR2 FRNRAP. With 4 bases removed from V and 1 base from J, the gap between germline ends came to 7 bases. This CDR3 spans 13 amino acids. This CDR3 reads CASGSPAQETQYF. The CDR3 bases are TGTGCTAGTGGTTCCCCGGCCCAAGAGACCCAGTACTTC.

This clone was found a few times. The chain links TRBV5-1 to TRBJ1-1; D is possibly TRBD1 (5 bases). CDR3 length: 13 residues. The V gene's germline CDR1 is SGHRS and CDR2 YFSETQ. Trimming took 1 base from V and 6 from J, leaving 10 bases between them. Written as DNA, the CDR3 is TGCGCCAGCAGCTTGAAGGGACCGGCTGAAGCTTTCTTT. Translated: CASSLKGPAEAFF. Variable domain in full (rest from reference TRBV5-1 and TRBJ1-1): KAGVTQTPRYLIKTRGQQVTLSCSPISGHRSVSWYQQTPGQGLQFLFEYFSETQRNKGNFPGRFSGRQFSNSRSEMNVSTLELGDSALYLCASSLKGPAEAFFGQGTRLTVV.

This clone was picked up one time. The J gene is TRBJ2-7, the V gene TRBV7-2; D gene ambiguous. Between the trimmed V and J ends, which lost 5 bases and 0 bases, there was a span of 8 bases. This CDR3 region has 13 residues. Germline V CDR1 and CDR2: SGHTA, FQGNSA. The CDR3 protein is CASSARPSYEQYF. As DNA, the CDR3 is TGTGCCAGCAGCGCGCGTCCCTCCTACGAGCAGTACTTC.

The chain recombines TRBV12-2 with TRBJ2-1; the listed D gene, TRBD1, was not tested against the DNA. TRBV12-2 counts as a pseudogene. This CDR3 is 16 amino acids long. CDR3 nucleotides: TGTGCAAGTCGCTTAGGGCTTCAAAGCTCCTACAATGAGCAGTTCTTC. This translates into CASRLGLQSSYNEQFF.

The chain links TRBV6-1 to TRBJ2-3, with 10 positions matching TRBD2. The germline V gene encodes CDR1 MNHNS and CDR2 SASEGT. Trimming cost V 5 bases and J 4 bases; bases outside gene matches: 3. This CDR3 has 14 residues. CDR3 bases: TGTGCCAGCAGTTCTAGCGGGAGACCAGATACGCAGTATTTT. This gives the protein CASSSSGRPDTQYF.